This TCR beta chain appears in the sequencing data of a study of tissue T cells after allogeneic stem cell transplantation. Looked up from germline, CDR1 is SGHKS and CDR2 is YYEKEE (reference sequence). Trimming took off 0 bases at V and 1 base at J, with 10 bases between the two ends. The CDR3 totals 16 residues. Sequencing was performed with immunoSEQ multiplex PCR; in TCRdb, only in-frame clones are kept and a portion is missing. Of about 28,000 clones listed, 85% were seen once; the top ten hold more than 3%. The input for sequencing was blood, taken before transplantation. The TCR originated in a woman between 18 and 55 years old who later had graft-versus-host disease after an allogeneic stem cell transplant. The rearrangement joins TRBV5-5 to TRBJ2-2; D not certain. For the CDR3, the DNA is TGTGCCAGCAGCTTGGAACGGTACAAGAACACCGGGGAGCTGTTTTTT. The encoded protein is CASSLERYKNTGELFF.